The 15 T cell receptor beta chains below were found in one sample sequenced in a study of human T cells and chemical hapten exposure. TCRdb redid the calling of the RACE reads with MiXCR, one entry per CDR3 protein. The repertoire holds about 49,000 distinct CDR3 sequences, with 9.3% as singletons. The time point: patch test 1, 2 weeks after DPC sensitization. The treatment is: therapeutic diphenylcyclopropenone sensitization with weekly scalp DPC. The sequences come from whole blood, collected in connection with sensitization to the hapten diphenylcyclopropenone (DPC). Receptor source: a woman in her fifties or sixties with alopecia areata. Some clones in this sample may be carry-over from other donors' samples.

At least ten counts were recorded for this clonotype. Here the CDR3 DNA reads TGTGCCAGCAGTTTACTCTCAGGACTAGCGGGAGTAATAGAGACCCAGTACTTC. Its protein product is CASSLLSGLAGVIETQYF. The chain uses TRBV27 and TRBJ2-5, with 13 nucleotides matching TRBD2. Trimming at V came to 2 bases and at J to 4 bases, leaving 10 bases not matched to a gene. The CDR3 covers 18 residues. CDR1 MNHEY and CDR2 SMNVEV come from the germline V gene (reference sequence).

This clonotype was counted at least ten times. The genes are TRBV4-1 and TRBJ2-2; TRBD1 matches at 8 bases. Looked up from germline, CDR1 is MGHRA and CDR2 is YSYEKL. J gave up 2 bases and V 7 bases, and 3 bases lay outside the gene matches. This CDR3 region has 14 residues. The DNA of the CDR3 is TGCGCCAGCAACGACAGGGGAAACACCGGGGAGCTGTTTTTT. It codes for CASNDRGNTGELFF.

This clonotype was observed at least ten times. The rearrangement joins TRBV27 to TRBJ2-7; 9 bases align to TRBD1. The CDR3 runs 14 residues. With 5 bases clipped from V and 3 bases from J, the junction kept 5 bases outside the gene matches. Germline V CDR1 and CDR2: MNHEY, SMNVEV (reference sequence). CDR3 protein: CASSLQGANYEQYF. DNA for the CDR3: TGTGCCAGCAGTCTACAGGGGGCGAACTACGAGCAGTACTTC.

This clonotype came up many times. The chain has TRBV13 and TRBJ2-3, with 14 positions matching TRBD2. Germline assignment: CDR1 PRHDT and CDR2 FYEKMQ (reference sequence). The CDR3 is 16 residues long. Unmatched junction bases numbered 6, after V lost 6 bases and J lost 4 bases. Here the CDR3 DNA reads TGTGCCAGCAGACGACTGGGACTAGCGGGAGCAGATACGCAGTATTTT. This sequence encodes CASRRLGLAGADTQYF.

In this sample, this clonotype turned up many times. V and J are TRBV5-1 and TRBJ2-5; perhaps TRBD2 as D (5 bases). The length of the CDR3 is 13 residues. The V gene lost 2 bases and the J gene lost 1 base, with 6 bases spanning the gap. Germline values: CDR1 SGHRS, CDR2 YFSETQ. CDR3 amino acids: CASSFAGQETQYF. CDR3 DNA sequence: TGCGCCAGCAGCTTTGCGGGCCAAGAGACCCAGTACTTC.

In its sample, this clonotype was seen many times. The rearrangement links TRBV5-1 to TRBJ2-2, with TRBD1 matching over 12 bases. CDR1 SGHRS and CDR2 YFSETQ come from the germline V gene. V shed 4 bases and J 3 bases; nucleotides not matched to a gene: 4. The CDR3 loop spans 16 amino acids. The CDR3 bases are TGCGCCAGCAGCATGGGACAGGGGGCTCACACCGGGGAGCTGTTTTTT. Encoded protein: CASSMGQGAHTGELFF.

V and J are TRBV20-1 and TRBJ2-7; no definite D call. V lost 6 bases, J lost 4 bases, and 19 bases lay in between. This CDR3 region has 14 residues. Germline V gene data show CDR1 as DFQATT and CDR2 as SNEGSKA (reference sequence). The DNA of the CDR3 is TGCAGTGCCCAAATGAAGCGACTGAGTTACGAGCAGTACTTC. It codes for CSAQMKRLSYEQYF.

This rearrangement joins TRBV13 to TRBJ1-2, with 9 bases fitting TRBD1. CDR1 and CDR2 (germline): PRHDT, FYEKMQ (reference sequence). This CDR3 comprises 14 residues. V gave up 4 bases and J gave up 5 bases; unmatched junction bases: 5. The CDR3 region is CASSYRGPGYGYTF. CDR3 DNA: TGTGCCAGCAGCTACAGGGGGCCGGGATATGGCTACACCTTC.

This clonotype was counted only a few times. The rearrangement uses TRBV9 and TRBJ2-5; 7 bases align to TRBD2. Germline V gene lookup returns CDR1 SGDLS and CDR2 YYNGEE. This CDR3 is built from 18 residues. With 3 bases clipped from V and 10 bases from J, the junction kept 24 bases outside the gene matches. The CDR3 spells CASSGGLVGRDLRGDQYF. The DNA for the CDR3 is TGTGCCAGCAGCGGAGGACTAGTGGGAAGAGACCTCCGAGGGGACCAGTACTTC.

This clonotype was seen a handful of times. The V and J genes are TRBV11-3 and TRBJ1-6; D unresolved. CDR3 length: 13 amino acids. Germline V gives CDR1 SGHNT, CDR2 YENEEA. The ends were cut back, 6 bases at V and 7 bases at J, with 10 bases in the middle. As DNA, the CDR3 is TGTGCCAGCAGTCGGGAATTCAATTCACCCCTCCACTTT. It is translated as CASSREFNSPLHF. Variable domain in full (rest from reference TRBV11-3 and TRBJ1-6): EAGVVQSPRYKIIEKKQPVAFWCNPISGHNTLYWYLQNLGQGPELLIRYENEEAVDDSQLPKDRFSAERLKGVDSTLKIQPAELGDSAVYLCASSREFNSPLHFGNGTRLTVT.

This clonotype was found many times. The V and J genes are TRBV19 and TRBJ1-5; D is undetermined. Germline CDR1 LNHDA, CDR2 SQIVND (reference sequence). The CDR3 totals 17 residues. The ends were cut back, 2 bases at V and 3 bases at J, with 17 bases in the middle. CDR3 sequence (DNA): TGTGCCAGTAGTATAAACGGTGGAGGGCGCCTCAATCAGCCCCAGCATTTT. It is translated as CASSINGGGRLNQPQHF.

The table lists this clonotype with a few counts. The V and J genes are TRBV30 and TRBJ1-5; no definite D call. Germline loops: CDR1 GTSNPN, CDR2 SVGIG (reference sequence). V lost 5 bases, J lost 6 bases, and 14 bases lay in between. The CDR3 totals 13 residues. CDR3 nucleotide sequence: TGTGCCTGGGGGATCTCGGGTTCTCAGCCCCAGCATTTT. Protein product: CAWGISGSQPQHF.

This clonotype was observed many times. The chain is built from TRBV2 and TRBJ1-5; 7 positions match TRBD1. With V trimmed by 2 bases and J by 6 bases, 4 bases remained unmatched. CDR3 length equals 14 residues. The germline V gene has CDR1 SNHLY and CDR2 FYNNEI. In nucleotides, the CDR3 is TGTGCCAGCAGTGAAAAGGGGGCCCGTCAGCCCCAGCATTTT. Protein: CASSEKGARQPQHF. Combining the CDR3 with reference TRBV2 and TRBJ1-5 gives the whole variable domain EPEVTQTPSHQVTQMGQEVILRCVPISNHLYFYWYRQILGQKVEFLVSFYNNEISEKSEIFDDQFSVERPDGSNFTLKIRSTKLEDSAMYFCASSEKGARQPQHFGDGTRLSIL.

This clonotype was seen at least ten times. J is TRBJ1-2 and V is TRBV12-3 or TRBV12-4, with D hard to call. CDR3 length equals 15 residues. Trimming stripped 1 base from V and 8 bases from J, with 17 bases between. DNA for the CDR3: TGTGCCAGCAGTTTAGTAGGCCCGGGAGACGGGGGCTACACCTTC. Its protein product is CASSLVGPGDGGYTF.

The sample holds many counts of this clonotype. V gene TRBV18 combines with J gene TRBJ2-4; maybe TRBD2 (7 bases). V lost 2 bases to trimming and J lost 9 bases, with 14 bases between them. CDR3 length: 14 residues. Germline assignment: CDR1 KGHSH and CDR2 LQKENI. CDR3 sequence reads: CASSPVAGRGIQYF. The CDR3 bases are TGTGCCAGCTCACCAGTAGCGGGCAGGGGCATTCAGTACTTC.